A single T cell receptor (beta chain) is shown here with its context. The sample is drawn from a study of blood T cell repertoires in COVID-19. Overall study context: Sources were T cells, B-cell-depleted T cells, or PBMCs; the material itself was cDNA or gDNA.

Data came from immunoSEQ multiplex PCR; TCRdb stores just in-frame clones and leaves some out. The table lists roughly 150,000 clones, about 82% of them singletons, with about 8.8% in the top ten. Germline CDR1 MGHDK, CDR2 SYGVNS. The CDR3 sequence is 13 residues long. With 6 bases removed from V and 6 bases from J, the gap between germline ends came to 14 bases. The TCR originated in an elderly woman with COVID-19, enrolled during active disease. The chain carries TRBV25-1 and TRBJ1-1; D may be TRBD1 (5 bases). The sample consisted of peripheral blood. CDR3 protein: CASSWGRRAEAFF. CDR3 nucleotide sequence: TGTGCCAGCAGCTGGGGGAGGAGAGCTGAAGCTTTCTTT. Together with reference TRBV25-1 and TRBJ1-1, the CDR3 gives the full variable domain: EADIYQTPRYLVIGTGKKITLECSQTMGHDKMYWYQQDPGMELHLIHYSYGVNSTEKGDLSSESTVSRIRTEHFPLTLESARPSHTSQYLCASSWGRRAEAFFGQGTRLTVV.